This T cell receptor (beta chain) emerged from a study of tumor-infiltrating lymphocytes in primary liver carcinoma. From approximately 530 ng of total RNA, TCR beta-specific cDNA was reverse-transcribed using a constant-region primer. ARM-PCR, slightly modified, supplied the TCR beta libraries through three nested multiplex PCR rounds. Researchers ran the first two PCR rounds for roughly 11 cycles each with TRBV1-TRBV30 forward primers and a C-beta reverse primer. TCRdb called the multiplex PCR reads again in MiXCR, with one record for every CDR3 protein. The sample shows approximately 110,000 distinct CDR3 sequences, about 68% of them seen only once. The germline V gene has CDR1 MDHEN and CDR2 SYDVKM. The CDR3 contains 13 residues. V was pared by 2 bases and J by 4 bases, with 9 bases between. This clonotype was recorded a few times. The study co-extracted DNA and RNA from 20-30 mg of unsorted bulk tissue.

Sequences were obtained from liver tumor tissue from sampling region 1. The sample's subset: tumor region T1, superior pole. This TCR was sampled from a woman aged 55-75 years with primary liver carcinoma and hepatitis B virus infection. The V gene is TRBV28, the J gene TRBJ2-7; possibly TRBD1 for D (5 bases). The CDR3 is CASSLVRVYEQYF. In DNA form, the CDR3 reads TGTGCCAGCAGTTTAGTCAGGGTATACGAGCAGTACTTC.